This T cell receptor (beta chain) was observed in a study of T cell responses to AZD1222 COVID-19 vaccine. Overall study results and limits: Donors, mostly white British, included more females; clonal diversity was possibly underestimated.

Some clones are missing from TCRdb's copy, which holds only in-frame ones; the method was immunoSEQ multiplex PCR. The top ten hold more than 6% of the sample, which has about 120,000 clones, approximately 92% seen once. Second doses that came at about 4 or about 12 weeks were put together. Trimming pared 1 base from V and 4 bases from J, leaving 8 bases between. The CDR3 consists of 14 residues. Germline V lookup: CDR1 MGHRA, CDR2 YSYEKL. This clone was detected ten times or more. Its matching antigen is unknown. The starting material was peripheral blood, obtained 28 days after the second AZD1222 dose. This receptor was taken from an adult who received the AZD1222 COVID-19 vaccine. This chain uses TRBV4-1 with TRBJ1-5; D call uncertain. The CDR3 protein is CASSQGRLNQPQHF. CDR3 coding DNA: TGCGCCAGCAGCCAAGGACGGCTAAATCAGCCCCAGCATTTT.